The clone carrying this TCR beta chain has only one observation. Antigen specificity is unknown. The PCR had 60 Vbeta and 13 Jbeta primers. Clones were sequenced by immunoSEQ multiplex PCR, and TCRdb holds only the in-frame ones, with some missing. The repertoire holds around 90,000 clones, with less than 80% as singletons. This specimen comes from a study of cytomegalovirus exposure and HLA in healthy donors. Overall study context: Most genotyped donors, over 70% of fewer than 400, had Caucasian-associated genetic ancestry. Findings and caveats of the study: Immune exposure information comprised only CMV serostatus.

Sequencing was done on a sample of PBMCs. This TCR derives from a woman between 35 and 50 years old in good health and CMV-seronegative.

The CDR3 coding sequence is TGTGCCAGCAGTTTTAAAACAGGAGGGGCAGGCTACGAGCAGTACTTC. This sequence encodes CASSFKTGGAGYEQYF. This chain uses TRBV28 with TRBJ2-7, with D possibly TRBD2 on 6 matching bases. The CDR3 is 16 amino acids. CDR1 and CDR2 from the germline V gene are MDHEN and SYDVKM. V lost 3 bases and J lost 3, with 18 bases in between.